This T cell receptor beta chain was sequenced in a study of shared clonotypes between healthy human individuals. The wider study: Those who served as donors were a couple of women and a few men between the ages of 18 and 49.

Germline V lookup: CDR1 SGHDT, CDR2 YYEEEE. The ends lost 3 bases at V and 8 bases at J; junction bases unmatched: 5. This CDR3 is built from 13 residues. Assay used: immunoSEQ multiplex PCR; TCRdb lists only in-frame clones, some missing. The sample has about 770,000 clones; around 70% are singletons. Specimen: memory CD4+ T cells sorted from blood. Documented subset: CD45RA-negative fraction. This sequence joins TRBV5-6 and TRBJ2-3; 8 bases map to TRBD2. The sequence was obtained from a woman in her thirties in good health. The CDR3 coding sequence is TGTGCCAGCAGCTACCAGCTAGCGGGTACGCAGTATTTT. Protein product: CASSYQLAGTQYF.